This section outlines one T cell receptor (beta chain) sequence together with its context. The antigen is not known. Sequencing was performed with immunoSEQ multiplex PCR; in TCRdb, only in-frame clones are kept and a portion is missing. The sample yields 150,000 to 200,000 clones, approximately 90% seen once. CDR1 is SGDLS, CDR2 YYNGEE, per germline. This CDR3 has 13 residues. Trimming pared 0 bases from V and 5 bases from J, leaving 6 bases between. These data originate in a study of T cell responses to AZD1222 COVID-19 vaccine. Study findings and constraints: Females outnumbered males among donors, who were mostly white British; clonal diversity was possibly underestimated. An increase in Spike-specific TCR breadth and depth was observed after two AZD1222 doses. Close to half of spike-specific TCRs reportedly recognize unmutated variant regions. The study sampled repertoires only after the peak T cell response.

The starting material was peripheral blood, obtained 28 days after the second AZD1222 dose. V and J are TRBV9 and TRBJ1-5, with unresolved D. This receptor was taken from an adult who received the AZD1222 COVID-19 vaccine. This CDR3 reads CASSVDGDQPQHF. The CDR3, as DNA: TGTGCCAGCAGCGTAGACGGCGATCAGCCCCAGCATTTT.